This record looks at one TCR beta chain sequence and its context. Treatment specified: oral pan-JAK inhibitor, 5-10 mg twice daily. Alopecia areata patients provided lesional scalp punch biopsies and peripheral blood, both collected for the study. These data are taken from a study of CD8+ T cells in alopecia areata. cDNA prepared by RNA extraction and subsequent reverse transcription served as the template for sequencing. Clones were read by immunoSEQ multiplex PCR, and TCRdb kept only the in-frame ones, dropping some. Of about 180,000 clones listed, 50% to 75% were seen once; the top ten hold about a sixth. CDR1 and CDR2 from the germline V gene are SQVTM and ANQGSEA. The CDR3 has 13 amino acids. Deletions cut 5 bases from V and 0 bases from J, with 10 bases between.

This chain uses TRBV29-1 with TRBJ1-1; a possible D gene is TRBD1 (5 bases). Source: CD4+ T cells sorted from blood, taken at approximately week 60, from a patient treated with tofacitinib. The origin of this receptor is a human donor with alopecia areata. The CDR3 reads CSVKAGMNTEAFF. DNA for the CDR3: TGCAGCGTTAAGGCAGGGATGAACACTGAAGCTTTCTTT.